Following are 14 T cell receptor beta chains from one sample sequenced in a study of neoadjuvant anti-PD-1 for oral cavity cancer. Clones were sequenced by immunoSEQ multiplex PCR, and TCRdb holds only the in-frame ones, with some missing. The repertoire has about 24,000 clones, 20% to 30% of them found once; the top ten carry about 16%. Time point denoted: after neoadjuvant nivolumab, at surgical resection. Sequenced here: tumor tissue, sampled after nivolumab (anti-PD-1) treatment. Receptor source: a person between 40 and 85 years old with oral cavity squamous cell carcinoma.

This chain connects TRBV5-5 to TRBJ1-2, with no clear D. The V gene's germline CDR1 is SGHKS and CDR2 YYEKEE (reference sequence). V lost 2 bases and J lost 4, with 12 bases in between. The CDR3 is 14 amino acids. CDR3: CASSFSGGIYGYTF. In DNA form, the CDR3 reads TGTGCCAGCAGCTTCTCTGGCGGGATCTATGGCTACACCTTC.

This rearrangement joins TRBV7-6 to TRBJ2-1; no clear D. V was pared by 5 bases and J by 5 bases, with 7 bases between. Looked up from germline, CDR1 is SGHVS and CDR2 is FNYEAQ. The CDR3 has 12 residues. This CDR3 is CASSHLDNEQFF. The CDR3 DNA sequence: TGTGCCAGCAGCCACCTGGACAATGAGCAGTTCTTC.

This clone is medium-sized within its sample. The rearrangement links TRBV6-1 to TRBJ2-7; D is possibly TRBD2 (7 bases). The CDR3 contains 15 residues. Trimming removed 7 bases from V and 4 bases from J, with 20 bases in between. Germline V gene lookup returns CDR1 MNHNS and CDR2 SASEGT. CDR3 DNA sequence: TGTGCCAGCACCGTAAGGGTAGGGGGGGGATACGAGCAGTACTTC. Protein: CASTVRVGGGYEQYF.

With respect to this clone: An end of the junction does not agree with germline; a read error may underlie this. The chain carries TRBV7-3 and TRBJ2-7; 8 nucleotides align to TRBD2. The CDR3 totals 15 residues. Per germline, CDR1 SGHTA and CDR2 FQGTGA. The chain's CDR3 is CASSITSGDSYEQYF. CDR3 in DNA: TGTGCCAGCAGCATAACTAGCGGAGACTCCTACGAGCAGTACTTC.

This clone has only a few counts. The chain uses TRBV7-9 and TRBJ2-7, with D unresolved. Germline CDR1 and CDR2: SEHNR and FQNEAQ (reference sequence). Trimming took off 3 bases at V and 3 bases at J, with 15 bases between the two ends. This CDR3 contains 15 residues. DNA of the CDR3: TGTGCCAGCAGCTTGCCCGGAGTTGAGGTCTACGAGCAGTACTTC. Encoded protein: CASSLPGVEVYEQYF.

This clone has only one observation. The rearrangement joins TRBV28 to TRBJ2-6; 10 bases match TRBD2. With V trimmed by 5 bases and J by 0 bases, 13 bases remained unmatched. This CDR3 spans 20 amino acids. Per germline, CDR1 MDHEN and CDR2 SYDVKM. The CDR3 loop is CASSPGLAARAISGANVLTF. The CDR3 nucleotides are TGTGCCAGCAGTCCTGGACTAGCGGCTCGCGCTATCTCTGGGGCCAACGTCCTGACTTTC.

J is TRBJ2-3 and V is TRBV2; D gene ambiguous. CDR1 is SNHLY and CDR2 is FYNNEI in the germline V gene. The CDR3 has 11 residues. The V end was cut by 8 bases, the J end by 3 bases, with 6 bases between. In DNA form, the CDR3 reads TGTGCCAGCTTTTGGACAGATACGCAGTATTTT. This translates into CASFWTDTQYF.

In its sample, this clone was seen a few times. The genes are TRBV11-2 and TRBJ1-2, with D maybe TRBD1 (5 bases). V was trimmed by 4 bases and J by 4 bases, leaving 16 bases between them. The V gene's germline CDR1 is SGHAT and CDR2 FQNNGV. There are 15 residues in the CDR3. The DNA of the CDR3 is TGTGCCAGCAGCTCGTTCGGGGACGGAACCTATGGCTACACCTTC. Translating it yields CASSSFGDGTYGYTF.

The chain uses TRBV30 and TRBJ1-2; unclear D gene. V lost 2 bases, J lost 2 bases, and 9 bases lay in between. Looked up from germline, CDR1 is GTSNPN and CDR2 is SVGIG (reference sequence). This CDR3 contains 13 residues. CDR3 bases: TGTGCCTGGAGTCGGCAAGAAAACTATGGCTACACCTTC. Encoded protein: CAWSRQENYGYTF.

This clone was recorded a few times. J is TRBJ1-1 and V is TRBV14; the D gene is possibly TRBD1 (5 bases). V lost 1 base, J lost 4 bases, and 7 bases lay in between. The germline V gene has CDR1 SGHDN and CDR2 FVKESK. This CDR3 has 13 amino acids. CDR3 DNA sequence: TGTGCCAGCAGCCAAGTGGGGGGCACTGAAGCTTTCTTT. It codes for CASSQVGGTEAFF. The complete variable domain, with remaining parts taken from reference TRBV14 and TRBJ1-1, reads EAGVTQFPSHSVIEKGQTVTLRCDPISGHDNLYWYRRVMGKEIKFLLHFVKESKQDESGMPNNRFLAERTGGTYSTLKVQPAELEDSGVYFCASSQVGGTEAFFGQGTRLTVV.

This clone was observed a few times. This CDR3 reads CASSLGQRTYEQYF. In nucleotides, the CDR3 is TGTGCCAGCAGCTTGGGGCAGCGAACCTACGAGCAGTACTTC. The chain recombines TRBV5-4 with TRBJ2-7; no firm D call. V lost 0 bases, J lost 2 bases, and 9 bases lay in between. Germline loops: CDR1 SGHNT, CDR2 YYREEE (reference sequence). This CDR3 has 14 residues.

The V and J genes are TRBV6-4 and TRBJ2-2, with D perhaps TRBD1 (7 bases). Per the germline V gene, CDR1 is MRHNA and CDR2 is SNTAGT. The CDR3 length is 14 residues. V was pared by 6 bases and J by 7 bases, with 15 bases between. The CDR3 sequence is CASSPTGDSGELFF. CDR3 sequence (DNA): TGTGCCAGCAGCCCCACGGGGGACAGCGGGGAGCTGTTTTTT.

The chain recombines TRBV4-2 with TRBJ1-1; TRBD1 agrees at 7 bases. Germline V gene data show CDR1 as LGHNA and CDR2 as YNFKEQ. This CDR3 is 14 amino acids long. With V trimmed by 1 base and J by 9 bases, 8 bases remained unmatched. DNA of the CDR3: TGTGCCAGCAGCCAAGTGAGACAGGGAGTAAAAGCTTTCTTT. Translated, it gives CASSQVRQGVKAFF.

This clone was seen a handful of times. The chain employs TRBV4-2 and TRBJ1-2, with D tentatively TRBD1 (5 bases). Trimming cost V 0 bases and J 6 bases, with 17 bases left between them. The CDR3 is 16 residues long. The V gene's germline CDR1 is LGHNA and CDR2 YNFKEQ. The CDR3 sequence: CASSQDGRGRADGYTF. The CDR3, as DNA: TGTGCCAGCAGCCAAGACGGGAGGGGCAGGGCGGATGGCTACACCTTC.